Shown below are 19 T cell receptor beta chains from a single sample sequenced in a study of graft-versus-host responses after intestinal transplantation (dated by TCRdb to the early 2020s). The library was prepared using the immunoSEQ multiplex PCR assay. The table comes from immuneACCESS by way of TCRdb, which keeps in-frame sequences with V and J called. Part of the clones is missing from these tables; in studies checked, under half for an unresolved V gene and the rest for unknown reasons. Across this sample there are 90,000 to 100,000 clones, with 86% seen only once. The top ten constitute approximately 1.5% of the sample. The material sequenced was PBMCs, taken 255 days after intestinal transplant. The receptors here all came from a human patient who received an intestinal transplant, so some T cells may come from the graft donor.

The chain couples TRBV28 to TRBJ1-2, with 7 bases fitting TRBD1. This CDR3 is built from 14 residues. After removal of 3 bases from V and 3 bases from J, the junction contained 4 bases not matched to a gene. The germline V gene encodes CDR1 MDHEN and CDR2 SYDVKM. CDR3 nucleotide sequence: TGTGCCAGCAGTTTTCCGGACAGGTACTATGGCTACACCTTC. It specifies CASSFPDRYYGYTF.

Written as DNA, the CDR3 is TGTGCCAGCAGCTTGGACAGCTATAATTCACCCCTCCACTTT. This encodes CASSLDSYNSPLHF. The rearrangement joins TRBV5-4 to TRBJ1-6; D not certain. With 0 bases removed from V and 3 bases from J, the gap between germline ends came to 4 bases. Germline-derived CDR1 and CDR2 are SGHNT and YYREEE (reference sequence). This CDR3 is built from 14 residues.

The chain uses TRBV27 and TRBJ2-3; 12 nucleotides match TRBD2. There are 18 residues in the CDR3. Germline CDR1 MNHEY, CDR2 SMNVEV (reference sequence). V was clipped by 4 bases and J by 3 bases; unmatched bases: 11. Here the CDR3 DNA reads TGTGCCAGCAGTTCAGGACTAGCGGGACTTAGGTTTACAGATACGCAGTATTTT. It is translated as CASSSGLAGLRFTDTQYF.

The chain carries TRBV6-4 and TRBJ2-5, with 11 bases aligning to TRBD2. The junction had 3 bases not matched to a gene; V was cut back by 4 bases and J by 2 bases. The CDR3 covers 15 residues. Germline CDR1 is MRHNA and CDR2 is SNTAGT. The CDR3: CASSVLAGAQETQYF. The CDR3 coding sequence is TGTGCCAGCAGTGTACTAGCGGGGGCACAAGAGACCCAGTACTTC.

The V and J genes are TRBV15 and TRBJ2-7; 9 bases fit TRBD2. With V trimmed by 0 bases and J by 4 bases, 7 bases remained unmatched. Germline V gene data show CDR1 as LNHNV and CDR2 as YYDKDF (reference sequence). The CDR3 totals 16 residues. Here the CDR3 reads CATSRDRDSGGYEQYV. In nucleotides, the CDR3 is TGTGCCACCAGCAGAGATCGAGACAGCGGGGGGTACGAGCAGTACGTC.

The chain recombines TRBV28 with TRBJ1-5, with 7 bases aligning to TRBD1. The CDR3 covers 14 residues. V lost 4 bases and J lost 3; bases outside the gene matches: 3. The germline V gene has CDR1 MDHEN and CDR2 SYDVKM. CDR3 region: CASSWGQFNQPQHF. The DNA for the CDR3 is TGTGCCAGCAGTTGGGGACAGTTCAATCAGCCCCAGCATTTT.

The chain combines TRBV5-8 with TRBJ1-3; 10 bases are a match to TRBD1. Germline V gives CDR1 SGHTS, CDR2 YDEGEE. With 4 bases clipped from V and 4 bases from J, the junction kept 5 bases outside the gene matches. The CDR3 runs 15 residues. The CDR3 DNA sequence: TGTGCCAGCAGCCCAGACAGGGGGCCAGGAAACACCATATATTTT. It translates to CASSPDRGPGNTIYF.

This sequence joins TRBV30 and TRBJ1-2; 8 nucleotides match TRBD1. The CDR3 is 18 residues long. CDR1 is GTSNPN, CDR2 SVGIG, per germline (reference sequence). V gave up 3 bases and J gave up 4 bases; unmatched junction bases: 19. Here the CDR3 reads CAWSPRAGGPWDRYGYTF. The DNA of the CDR3 is TGTGCCTGGAGCCCCAGGGCAGGGGGCCCCTGGGACCGCTATGGCTACACCTTC.

This clone is a singleton in its sample. V is TRBV7-9 and J is TRBJ1-2, with D hard to call. The CDR3 spans 13 residues. Trimming shortened V by 0 bases and J by 8 bases, and 10 bases separated the two germline ends. Germline lookup yields CDR1 SEHNR and CDR2 FQNEAQ (reference sequence). In DNA form, the CDR3 reads TGTGCCAGCAGCTTAGCCCCGACTTCGGGCTACACCTTC. Protein sequence: CASSLAPTSGYTF.

This clone was detected a few times. V and J are TRBV5-4 and TRBJ2-3; 13 bases match TRBD2. J lost 0 bases, V lost 4 bases, and 8 bases had no gene match. Germline V gene lookup returns CDR1 SGHNT and CDR2 YYREEE (reference sequence). The CDR3 runs 18 residues. In DNA, the CDR3 is TGTGCCAGCAGCATGGGACTAGCGGGGAAATCTAGCACAGATACGCAGTATTTT. Translating it yields CASSMGLAGKSSTDTQYF. The full variable domain, with the rest looked up from reference TRBV5-4 and TRBJ2-3, is ETGVTQSPTHLIKTRGQQVTLRCSSQSGHNTVSWYQQALGQGPQFIFQYYREEENGRGNFPPRFSGLQFPNYSSELNVNALELDDSALYLCASSMGLAGKSSTDTQYFGPGTRLTVL.

The genes are TRBV7-2 and TRBJ1-2; the D gene is possibly TRBD1 (6 bases). This CDR3 is built from 14 residues. From germline, CDR1 is SGHTA and CDR2 FQGNSA. With 5 bases removed from V and 4 bases from J, the gap between germline ends came to 14 bases. In DNA form, the CDR3 reads TGTGCCAGCAGCCTAAGGGGGGCGGGCTATGGCTACACCTTC. Protein sequence: CASSLRGAGYGYTF.

This clone was seen only once. The rearrangement joins TRBV30 to TRBJ2-3; TRBD2 agrees at 10 bases. The CDR3 spans 18 residues. The germline V gene encodes CDR1 GTSNPN and CDR2 SVGIG (reference sequence). Unmatched junction bases numbered 12, after V lost 3 bases and J lost 0 bases. CDR3 amino acids: CAWRVVSGGARSTDTQYF. DNA for the CDR3: TGTGCCTGGAGAGTTGTAAGCGGGGGGGCCCGCAGCACAGATACGCAGTATTTT.

There are a few counts of this clone. This sequence joins TRBV13 and TRBJ1-2; tentatively, D is TRBD1 (5 bases). The CDR3 consists of 14 residues. V lost 3 bases, J lost 4 bases, and 12 bases lay in between. Germline values: CDR1 PRHDT, CDR2 FYEKMQ (reference sequence). The CDR3 is CASSFFMGPYGYTF. CDR3 DNA sequence: TGTGCCAGCAGCTTTTTTATGGGGCCCTATGGCTACACCTTC.

In its sample, this clone was seen once. The chain employs TRBV4-3 and TRBJ1-4, with 9 bases matching TRBD1. Germline values: CDR1 LGHNA, CDR2 YSLEER. The ends lost 2 bases at V and 5 bases at J; junction bases unmatched: 6. The CDR3 has 16 amino acids. The CDR3 sequence is CASSQYRDRENEKLFF. As DNA, the CDR3 is TGCGCCAGCAGCCAATATCGGGACAGGGAAAATGAAAAACTGTTTTTT.

The chain has TRBV9 and TRBJ1-6; D is possibly TRBD1 (5 bases). V shed 0 bases and J shed 13 bases, with 11 bases lying between them. The CDR3 is 13 amino acids. CDR1 and CDR2 (germline): SGDLS, YYNGEE. The DNA of the CDR3 is TGTGCCAGCAGCGTAGCGGGGGGTCCGCCCCTCCACTTT. As protein: CASSVAGGPPLHF.

The chain has TRBV7-6 and TRBJ2-7; 12 bases align to TRBD1. V gave up 3 bases and J gave up 4 bases; unmatched junction bases: 4. Germline CDR1 and CDR2: SGHVS and FNYEAQ. CDR3 length equals 15 residues. The CDR3 region is CASSLGTGGSYEQYF. The DNA for the CDR3 is TGTGCCAGCAGCTTGGGGACAGGGGGCTCGTACGAGCAGTACTTC.

This chain connects TRBV27 to TRBJ2-1, with 14 bases identical to TRBD2. CDR3 size: 15 residues. Germline-derived CDR1 and CDR2 are MNHEY and SMNVEV (reference sequence). V gave up 2 bases and J gave up 8 bases; unmatched junction bases: 2. CDR3 sequence: CASSLGTSGRDEQFF. In nucleotides, the CDR3 is TGTGCCAGCAGTTTAGGGACTAGCGGGAGAGATGAGCAGTTCTTC.

This clone was seen once. V gene TRBV7-2 combines with J gene TRBJ2-1, with D unclear. CDR1 SGHTA and CDR2 FQGNSA come from the germline V gene. Trimming shortened V by 5 bases and J by 6 bases, and 14 bases separated the two germline ends. CDR3 length: 14 residues. The CDR3 sequence: CASSPPLAINEQFF. CDR3 nucleotides: TGTGCCAGCAGCCCCCCCCTTGCGATCAATGAGCAGTTCTTC.

CDR3 sequence (DNA): TGTGCCAGCAGCTTAGGGCAATCTGAAGCTTTCTTT. It yields the protein CASSLGQSEAFF. The chain couples TRBV11-3 to TRBJ1-1; the D is unclear. Germline V gene lookup returns CDR1 SGHNT and CDR2 YENEEA. The CDR3 spans 12 residues. V lost 1 base, J lost 6 bases, and 6 bases lay in between.